Below, 30 T cell receptor beta chains from the same sample are listed, as sequenced in a study of T cell responses to AZD1222 COVID-19 vaccine. TCRdb keeps only in-frame clones here, not all; method: immunoSEQ multiplex PCR. In the table there are about 90,000 clones, 85% of which are singletons. Sequencing used peripheral blood, obtained 28 days after the second AZD1222 dose. The receptors were sampled from an adult who received the AZD1222 COVID-19 vaccine.

The chain links TRBV29-1 to TRBJ1-2, with a weak D call TRBD1 (5 bases). There are 14 residues in the CDR3. Per the germline V gene, CDR1 is SQVTM and CDR2 is ANQGSEA. V lost 6 bases, J lost 4 bases, and 18 bases lay in between. CDR3 DNA: TGCAGCGTCGCCCCGACAGCCTTCTCCTATGGCTACACCTTC. Encoded protein: CSVAPTAFSYGYTF.

The chain couples TRBV3-1 (or the pseudogene TRBV3-2) to TRBJ2-5; 9 nucleotides align to TRBD2. Germline values: CDR1 LGHDT, CDR2 YNNKEL (reference sequence). This CDR3 has 16 residues. V shed 1 base, J shed 4 bases, and the junction held 7 bases outside the gene matches. CDR3 nucleotides: TGTGCCAGCAGCCAAGGGTTTAGCGGGGGTGGAGAGACCCAGTACTTC. Amino acid sequence: CASSQGFSGGGETQYF.

The chain couples TRBV20-1 to TRBJ2-5; a weak D match, TRBD2 (6 bases). V was cut by 3 bases and J by 0 bases, with 11 bases left in between. CDR3 length: 14 amino acids. Germline CDR1 is DFQATT and CDR2 is SNEGSKA (reference sequence). CDR3 coding DNA: TGCAGTGCTAGTGGTAGGAGGGACCAAGAGACCCAGTACTTC. Encoded protein: CSASGRRDQETQYF.

The chain employs TRBV7-2 and TRBJ2-1, with a tentative D call TRBD2 (5 bases). This CDR3 comprises 15 residues. Trimming left V 4 bases short and J 0 bases short, with 10 bases between. CDR1 and CDR2 (germline): SGHTA, FQGNSA. The CDR3 coding sequence is TGTGCCAGCAGCTCTGGACTGAGCTCCTACAATGAGCAGTTCTTC. This encodes CASSSGLSSYNEQFF.

For the CDR3, the DNA is TGTGCCAGTAGTATAGCCCCAGGACATCAAGGCTATGGCTACACCTTC. It specifies CASSIAPGHQGYGYTF. V is TRBV19 and J is TRBJ1-2, with D maybe TRBD1 (5 bases). In germline, CDR1 is LNHDA, CDR2 SQIVND (reference sequence). CDR3 length equals 16 residues. The ends were cut back, 1 base at V and 4 bases at J, with 16 bases in the middle.

This clone occurred a few times. V and J are TRBV7-9 and TRBJ1-5, with D perhaps TRBD1 (6 bases). The germline V and J ends were trimmed by 4 bases and 2 bases, with 15 bases remaining between them. CDR1 SEHNR and CDR2 FQNEAQ come from the germline V gene (reference sequence). This CDR3 has 16 residues. CDR3 in DNA: TGTGCCAGCAGCTACAGCGGGGGCAGGGGCAATCAGCCCCAGCATTTT. Its protein product is CASSYSGGRGNQPQHF.

V and J are TRBV28 and TRBJ1-5; D is undetermined. CDR3 length equals 15 residues. The germline gives CDR1 MDHEN, CDR2 SYDVKM. V lost 5 bases to trimming and J lost 2 bases, with 13 bases between them. CDR3 sequence (DNA): TGTGCCAGCAGTCGCCTGGGAGAGGGCAATCAGCCCCAGCATTTT. Translated: CASSRLGEGNQPQHF.

This chain connects TRBV2 to TRBJ2-7; TRBD1 or TRBD2 may be the D gene (5 bases each). This CDR3 has 15 amino acids. In germline, CDR1 is SNHLY, CDR2 FYNNEI. The V end was cut by 8 bases, the J end by 4 bases, with 21 bases between. CDR3 nucleotide sequence: TGTGCCAGCCGCCAAATTTGGACAAGGACTTACGAGCAGTACTTC. This sequence encodes CASRQIWTRTYEQYF.

This chain connects TRBV6-1 to TRBJ2-3; D call uncertain. Germline loops: CDR1 MNHNS, CDR2 SASEGT. There are 16 residues in the CDR3. V was trimmed by 4 bases and J by 4 bases, leaving 18 bases between them. The CDR3 loop is CASSVLTASHADTQYF. The CDR3 DNA reads as TGTGCCAGCAGTGTATTGACCGCCTCCCACGCAGATACGCAGTATTTT.

The V call is TRBV29-1, the J call TRBJ1-4, with 7 bases matching TRBD1. Germline assignment: CDR1 SQVTM and CDR2 ANQGSEA. J gave up 8 bases and V 7 bases, and 7 bases lay outside the gene matches. CDR3 length: 12 amino acids. CDR3 sequence: CSASQGGEKLFF. CDR3 nucleotide sequence: TGCAGCGCTTCGCAGGGGGGCGAAAAACTGTTTTTT.

The CDR3 DNA follows: TGTGCCAGCAGCTTATGGGGTGGGAACACTGAAGCTTTCTTT. This encodes CASSLWGGNTEAFF. The gene calls are TRBV7-2 and TRBJ1-1; no clear D gene. Trimming pared 2 bases from V and 1 base from J, leaving 8 bases between. This CDR3 has 14 amino acids. CDR1 SGHTA and CDR2 FQGNSA come from the germline V gene.

This rearrangement joins TRBV6-5 to TRBJ1-1; tentative D call: TRBD1 (6 bases). V was shortened by 5 bases and J by 6 bases, with 13 bases between the two germline ends. The CDR3 is 13 amino acids. Germline values: CDR1 MNHEY, CDR2 SVGAGI. CDR3 DNA sequence: TGTGCCAGCAGTACCAGGGGCGGGGCTGAAGCTTTCTTT. Its protein is CASSTRGGAEAFF.

This clone was seen only a few times. The rearrangement links TRBV7-9 to TRBJ2-3; no firm D call. Germline CDR1 and CDR2: SEHNR and FQNEAQ (reference sequence). CDR3 size: 16 residues. V lost 5 bases and J 0 bases, leaving 15 bases between the germline ends. CDR3 coding DNA: TGTGCCAGCAGCCCACACTACCGACTTAGCACAGATACGCAGTATTTT. It is translated as CASSPHYRLSTDTQYF.

The chain links TRBV5-1 to TRBJ2-3; 11 bases match TRBD2. Looked up from germline, CDR1 is SGHRS and CDR2 is YFSETQ. The V gene end was trimmed by 3 bases and the J gene end by 3 bases; junction bases not matched to a gene: 3. This CDR3 has 15 amino acids. The CDR3 DNA is TGCGCCAGCAGCTATAGCGGGAGGGGAACAGATACGCAGTATTTT. This encodes CASSYSGRGTDTQYF.

V is TRBV3-1 (or the pseudogene TRBV3-2) and J is TRBJ1-1; maybe TRBD1 (5 bases). The CDR3 loop spans 14 amino acids. CDR1 LGHDT and CDR2 YNNKEL come from the germline V gene (reference sequence). Trimming took 3 bases from V and 1 from J, leaving 9 bases between them. The CDR3 is CASSQRQGNTEAFF. CDR3 coding DNA: TGTGCCAGCAGCCAGAGGCAGGGGAACACTGAAGCTTTCTTT.

This chain uses TRBV27 with TRBJ2-3, with unresolved D. CDR3 length equals 14 residues. Trimming stripped 5 bases from V and 2 bases from J, with 11 bases between. Germline CDR1 MNHEY, CDR2 SMNVEV (reference sequence). The CDR3 DNA follows: TGTGCCAGCAGTCCCCCCTTGCACACAGATACGCAGTATTTT. Residues: CASSPPLHTDTQYF.

J is TRBJ1-1 and V is TRBV2, with 8 bases aligning to TRBD1. Germline values: CDR1 SNHLY, CDR2 FYNNEI. The CDR3 spans 16 residues. The junction had 13 bases not matched to a gene; V was cut back by 6 bases and J by 4 bases. In DNA, the CDR3 is TGTGCCAGCAGCCCTAACTTGGACAGGGTTGGCACTGAAGCTTTCTTT. As protein: CASSPNLDRVGTEAFF. Together with reference TRBV2 and TRBJ1-1, the CDR3 gives the full variable domain: EPEVTQTPSHQVTQMGQEVILRCVPISNHLYFYWYRQILGQKVEFLVSFYNNEISEKSEIFDDQFSVERPDGSNFTLKIRSTKLEDSAMYFCASSPNLDRVGTEAFFGQGTRLTVV.

The V call is TRBV5-1, the J call TRBJ1-3; TRBD1 might be the D (5 bases). Germline-derived CDR1 and CDR2 are SGHRS and YFSETQ. Trimming cost V 1 base and J 0 bases, with 11 bases left between them. The CDR3 has 16 residues. The CDR3 coding sequence is TGCGCCAGCAGCTTGAACCAGGGTTACTCTGGAAACACCATATATTTT. It encodes CASSLNQGYSGNTIYF.

This chain connects TRBV3-1 (or the pseudogene TRBV3-2) to TRBJ1-6; D not certain. The CDR3 consists of 17 residues. CDR1 is LGHDT and CDR2 is YNNKEL in the germline V gene (reference sequence). Trimming cost V 2 bases and J 0 bases, with 11 bases left between them. The DNA of the CDR3 is TGTGCCAGCAGCCAATTCGGCAGCCACTCCTATAATTCACCCCTCCACTTT. This sequence encodes CASSQFGSHSYNSPLHF.

V and J are TRBV11-3 and TRBJ2-5; 11 bases agree with TRBD1. J lost 5 bases, V lost 5 bases, and 7 bases had no gene match. This CDR3 comprises 15 residues. The V gene's germline CDR1 is SGHNT and CDR2 YENEEA. The CDR3 protein is CASSLGQGAIETQYF. The CDR3 bases are TGTGCCAGCAGCCTAGGACAGGGGGCTATTGAGACCCAGTACTTC.

The V call is TRBV4-1, the J call TRBJ2-1; no reliable D call. The CDR3 loop spans 16 amino acids. Germline-derived CDR1 and CDR2 are MGHRA and YSYEKL. V lost 0 bases, J lost 9 bases, and 18 bases lay in between. The CDR3 coding sequence is TGCGCCAGCAGCCAAGAATTAGTCCGGAAAGTTCCTGAGCAGTTCTTC. Translated, it gives CASSQELVRKVPEQFF.

This clone has only a few counts. The chain employs TRBV7-2 and TRBJ2-1; 12 nucleotides match TRBD2. The CDR3 runs to 14 residues. V lost 4 bases and J lost 10; bases outside the gene matches: 5. Germline V gene data show CDR1 as SGHTA and CDR2 as FQGNSA. The CDR3 DNA is TGTGCCAGCAGCTGGACTAGCGGGAATGGGGAGCAGTTCTTC. Protein sequence: CASSWTSGNGEQFF.

This chain connects TRBV21-1 to TRBJ2-1; the table's TRBD1 call for D was not verified on the DNA. TRBV21-1 is a pseudogene segment. The CDR3 runs 17 residues. CDR3 nucleotides: TGTGCCAGCAGGGACAGGGTTCAATCCAGGCCCTTTTATGAGCAGTTCTTC. Protein sequence: CASRDRVQSRPFYEQFF.

The chain carries TRBV18 and TRBJ1-3, with D unclear. V was trimmed by 3 bases and J by 0 bases, leaving 12 bases between them. The V gene's germline CDR1 is KGHSH and CDR2 LQKENI. CDR3 size: 16 residues. The chain's CDR3 is CASSPSTANSGNTIYF. CDR3 in DNA: TGTGCCAGCTCACCGAGTACGGCGAACTCTGGAAACACCATATATTTT.

This sequence joins TRBV6-1 and TRBJ2-5; 8 bases are a match to TRBD1. The CDR3 totals 14 residues. The germline V gene has CDR1 MNHNS and CDR2 SASEGT. V shed 5 bases and J 5 bases; nucleotides not matched to a gene: 7. The CDR3, as DNA: TGTGCCAGCAGTTCCTCAGGGGGCTGGGAGACCCAGTACTTC. It is translated as CASSSSGGWETQYF.

The rearrangement joins TRBV21-1 to TRBJ2-3; whether TRBD1, the table's D call, matches the DNA was not checked. TRBV21-1 is a recognized pseudogene. This CDR3 has 18 amino acids. The CDR3 here is CASSKGNRDRAVTDTQYF. Written as DNA, the CDR3 is TGTGCCAGCAGCAAAGGAAACCGGGACAGGGCAGTCACAGATACGCAGTATTTT.

J is TRBJ2-1 and V is TRBV6-2 or TRBV6-3; 9 positions match TRBD2. The V gene end was trimmed by 3 bases and the J gene end by 4 bases; junction bases not matched to a gene: 4. The CDR3 spans 15 residues. Germline V gene sequence: CDR1 MNHEY, CDR2 SVGEGT. DNA for the CDR3: TGTGCCAGCAGTTATAGCGGGAGTACGTACAATGAGCAGTTCTTC. Residues: CASSYSGSTYNEQFF.

The rearrangement joins TRBV28 to TRBJ2-5; perhaps D is TRBD1 or TRBD2 (5 bases each). The CDR3 length is 13 residues. Trimming left V 2 bases short and J 4 bases short, with 8 bases between. Germline lookup yields CDR1 MDHEN and CDR2 SYDVKM. In nucleotides, the CDR3 is TGTGCCAGCAGTTTAGGGACCCCAGAGACCCAGTACTTC. This translates into CASSLGTPETQYF. Full variable domain (missing parts from reference TRBV28 and TRBJ2-5): DVKVTQSSRYLVKRTGEKVFLECVQDMDHENMFWYRQDPGLGLRLIYFSYDVKMKEKGDIPEGYSVSREKKERFSLILESASTNQTSMYLCASSLGTPETQYFGPGTRLLVL.

The chain links TRBV5-6 to TRBJ2-4; TRBD2 matches at 8 bases. J lost 7 bases, V lost 2 bases, and 5 bases had no gene match. The CDR3 has 14 residues. The germline CDR1 and CDR2 sequences are SGHDT and YYEEEE. The DNA for the CDR3 is TGTGCCAGCAGCTTTGGGACTAGTTTGAACATTCAGTACTTC. Its translation is CASSFGTSLNIQYF.

V gene TRBV27 combines with J gene TRBJ2-7; 7 bases fit TRBD2. The CDR3 is made up of 16 amino acids. CDR1 is MNHEY, CDR2 SMNVEV, per germline (reference sequence). With 4 bases clipped from V and 2 bases from J, the junction kept 11 bases outside the gene matches. Written as DNA, the CDR3 is TGTGCCAGCAGTTGGGCGGGCGGGAGTGGGGCCTACGAGCAGTACTTC. It yields the protein CASSWAGGSGAYEQYF.